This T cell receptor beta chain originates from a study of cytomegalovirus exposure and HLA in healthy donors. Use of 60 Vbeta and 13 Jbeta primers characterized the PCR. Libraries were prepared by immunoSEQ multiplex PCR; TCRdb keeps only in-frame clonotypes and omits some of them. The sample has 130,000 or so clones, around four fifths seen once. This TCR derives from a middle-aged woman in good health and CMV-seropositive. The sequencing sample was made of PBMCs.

This chain's CDR3 is CSARTDEQYF. Written as DNA, the CDR3 is TGCAGTGCTCGAACGGACGAGCAGTACTTC. The rearrangement joins TRBV20-1 to TRBJ2-7; D remains ambiguous. Trimming took off 5 bases at V and 5 bases at J, with 7 bases between the two ends. The germline V gene has CDR1 DFQATT and CDR2 SNEGSKA (reference sequence). The CDR3 is 10 amino acids.